This TCR beta chain was captured by sequencing in a study of blood T cell repertoires in COVID-19. Germline-derived CDR1 and CDR2 are MGHRA and YSYEKL. The CDR3 has 16 residues. Unmatched junction bases numbered 8, after V lost 2 bases and J lost 7 bases. Produced via immunoSEQ multiplex PCR; TCRdb's table is partial and in-frame only. The data show some 290,000 clones, about 88% seen once. The chain recombines TRBV4-1 with TRBJ1-2; TRBD1 matches at 12 bases. The TCR was taken from a young man with active or convalescent COVID-19. The sample comprised peripheral blood. CDR3 nucleotides: TGCGCCAGCAGCCAACCCGGGACAGGGGGCGAGGGTGGCTACACCTTC. Translation gives CASSQPGTGGEGGYTF.